The 23 T cell receptor beta chains listed next were all sequenced from one sample in a study of shared clonotypes between healthy human individuals. Data came from immunoSEQ multiplex PCR; TCRdb stores just in-frame clones and leaves some out. The sample lists 550,000 to 850,000 clones, approximately 79% occurring once. Sequencing was carried out using memory CD4+ T cells sorted from blood. Subset denoted: CD45RA-negative fraction. The source of these receptors is a woman aged 25 to 39 in good health.

This chain connects TRBV6-6 to TRBJ2-5; weak D call: TRBD2 (6 bases). The CDR3 spans 14 residues. Germline-derived CDR1 and CDR2 are MNHNY and SVGAGI (reference sequence). The ends were cut back, 3 bases at V and 5 bases at J, with 13 bases in the middle. In nucleotides, the CDR3 is TGTGCCAGCAGTTATGGGGGGAGAGGCGAGACCCAGTACTTC. Amino acid sequence: CASSYGGRGETQYF.

The chain combines TRBV5-1 with TRBJ2-2, with 10 nucleotides matching TRBD2. CDR3 length: 15 amino acids. Germline V gives CDR1 SGHRS, CDR2 YFSETQ. Trimming cost V 1 base and J 7 bases; bases outside gene matches: 4. In DNA, the CDR3 is TGCGCCAGCAGCTTGACTAGCGGGATGAGCGGGGAGCTGTTTTTT. It yields the protein CASSLTSGMSGELFF. The full variable domain, its missing parts supplied by reference TRBV5-1 and TRBJ2-2, is KAGVTQTPRYLIKTRGQQVTLSCSPISGHRSVSWYQQTPGQGLQFLFEYFSETQRNKGNFPGRFSGRQFSNSRSEMNVSTLELGDSALYLCASSLTSGMSGELFFGEGSRLTVL.

A few counts support this clone. This chain uses TRBV19 with TRBJ1-2; D remains ambiguous. In germline, CDR1 is LNHDA, CDR2 SQIVND (reference sequence). V lost 7 bases and J 0 bases, leaving 12 bases between the germline ends. The CDR3 consists of 14 residues. DNA of the CDR3: TGTGCCAGTATCGGCGGGCAAGCTAACTATGGCTACACCTTC. Protein product: CASIGGQANYGYTF.

The chain has TRBV5-1 and TRBJ2-3; perhaps D is TRBD1 or TRBD2 (6 bases each). With 4 bases removed from V and 6 bases from J, the gap between germline ends came to 18 bases. Germline V gives CDR1 SGHRS, CDR2 YFSETQ. This CDR3 spans 15 amino acids. CDR3 sequence: CASSRGTGAWDTQYF. Here the CDR3 DNA reads TGCGCCAGCAGCCGGGGCACGGGGGCATGGGATACGCAGTATTTT.

The table lists this clone with a count of one. The rearrangement links TRBV5-8 to TRBJ1-5; the D gene is possibly TRBD1 (6 bases). The CDR3 has 15 amino acids. CDR1 is SGHTS and CDR2 is YDEGEE in the germline V gene. Deletions cut 4 bases from V and 4 bases from J, with 15 bases between. The CDR3 sequence is CASSGGPANNQPQHF. The CDR3 DNA follows: TGTGCCAGCAGCGGGGGGCCAGCAAATAATCAGCCCCAGCATTTT.

The chain recombines TRBV9 with TRBJ2-1; 10 bases line up with TRBD2. The CDR3 length is 15 residues. Germline CDR1 is SGDLS and CDR2 is YYNGEE. V was clipped by 2 bases and J by 3 bases; unmatched bases: 2. CDR3 DNA sequence: TGTGCCAGCAGCGTTAGCGGGAGGAACTACAATGAGCAGTTCTTC. Protein sequence: CASSVSGRNYNEQFF.

This clone showed up just a few times. This same CDR3 is encoded by further DNA sequences in the sample. The chain is built from TRBV18 and TRBJ2-5; D is undetermined. The CDR3 is 11 residues long. Trimming left V 4 bases short and J 4 bases short, with 4 bases between. Looked up from germline, CDR1 is KGHSH and CDR2 is LQKENI. The CDR3 DNA reads TGTGCCAGCTCACGGGGAGAGACCCAGTACTTC. It translates to CASSRGETQYF.

This clone appeared once. V and J are TRBV27 and TRBJ1-5; D not certain. The CDR3 totals 14 residues. Trimming removed 2 bases at V and 5 bases at J, with 10 bases between. Germline V gene sequence: CDR1 MNHEY, CDR2 SMNVEV (reference sequence). In nucleotides, the CDR3 is TGTGCCAGCAGTTTAGTCCCAGGAGATCAGCCCCAGCATTTT. Its translation: CASSLVPGDQPQHF.

This clone was found many times. Other DNA sequences in the sample encode the same CDR3. The V gene is TRBV7-8, the J gene TRBJ1-4; D possibly corresponds to TRBD1 (6 bases). Germline values: CDR1 SGHVS, CDR2 FQNEAQ. This CDR3 has 15 residues. V lost 5 bases and J 3 bases, leaving 13 bases between the germline ends. This CDR3 reads CASSHRGGANEKLFF. The CDR3, as DNA: TGTGCCAGCAGCCACCGAGGGGGAGCTAATGAAAAACTGTTTTTT.

The DNA of the CDR3 is TGTGCCAGCAGCTCGTTCTCGGGGAACACCGGGGAGCTGTTTTTT. Translating it yields CASSSFSGNTGELFF. This sequence joins TRBV7-6 and TRBJ2-2; D is unclear. Trimming pared 4 bases from V and 1 base from J, leaving 10 bases between. The CDR3 spans 15 residues. Germline V lookup: CDR1 SGHVS, CDR2 FNYEAQ. The full variable domain, its missing parts supplied by reference TRBV7-6 and TRBJ2-2, is GAGVSQSPRYKVTKRGQDVALRCDPISGHVSLYWYRQALGQGPEFLTYFNYEAQQDKSGLPNDRFSAERPEGSISTLTIQRTEQRDSAMYRCASSSFSGNTGELFFGEGSRLTVL.

This chain joins TRBV19 and TRBJ1-5, with TRBD1 as a possible D gene (6 bases). V lost 9 bases and J lost 7, with 19 bases in between. This CDR3 is 14 amino acids long. Germline assignment: CDR1 LNHDA and CDR2 SQIVND (reference sequence). This chain's CDR3 is CASTDVAGDQPQHF. The CDR3 DNA reads TGTGCCAGCACCGACGTGGCAGGGGACCAGCCCCAGCATTTT.

For the CDR3, the DNA is TGTGCCAGCTCACCATTTAGCGGGAGGTCCACCGGGGAGCTGTTTTTT. Residues: CASSPFSGRSTGELFF. The V gene is TRBV18, the J gene TRBJ2-2; 10 nucleotides align to TRBD2. Trimming took 2 bases from V and 4 from J; bases not matched to a gene: 4. Germline CDR1 reads KGHSH; CDR2 reads LQKENI. CDR3 length equals 16 residues.

The rearrangement joins TRBV5-6 to TRBJ1-2, with D perhaps TRBD1 (5 bases). This CDR3 has 13 residues. CDR1 is SGHDT, CDR2 YYEEEE, per germline. The V end lost 4 bases, the J end lost 4 bases, and 11 bases lay between the germline ends. The CDR3 spells CASSHGDLYGYTF. The CDR3 nucleotides are TGTGCCAGCAGCCATGGGGACCTCTATGGCTACACCTTC.

This clone occurred once. V usage is TRBV2 and J usage is TRBJ2-7, with a tentative D call TRBD2 (6 bases). CDR3 length equals 15 residues. V lost 4 bases to trimming and J lost 6 bases, with 19 bases between them. The germline V gene encodes CDR1 SNHLY and CDR2 FYNNEI. CDR3 DNA sequence: TGTGCCAGCAGTGTAGTACTATCAGGAGCGGGCGAGCAGTACTTC. This sequence encodes CASSVVLSGAGEQYF.

The chain combines TRBV7-9 with TRBJ2-3, with 8 bases lining up with TRBD2. Germline CDR1 SEHNR, CDR2 FQNEAQ (reference sequence). Trimming at V came to 5 bases and at J to 0 bases, leaving 4 bases not matched to a gene. This CDR3 is 15 amino acids long. CDR3 amino acids: CASSKLAVSTDTQYF. DNA of the CDR3: TGTGCCAGCAGCAAACTAGCGGTGAGCACAGATACGCAGTATTTT.

The chain couples TRBV27 to TRBJ1-1; no firm D call. The V gene lost 0 bases and the J gene lost 4 bases, with 15 bases spanning the gap. The germline CDR1 and CDR2 sequences are MNHEY and SMNVEV (reference sequence). The CDR3 consists of 16 residues. The CDR3 region has the DNA TGTGCCAGCAGTTTATCGTCAGGACTTTTATCCACTGAAGCTTTCTTT. Its translation: CASSLSSGLLSTEAFF.

This clone has only one observation. The chain carries TRBV5-1 and TRBJ2-1, with D tentatively TRBD2 (7 bases). The CDR3 loop spans 17 amino acids. Germline V gives CDR1 SGHRS, CDR2 YFSETQ. Trimming took off 1 base at V and 9 bases at J, with 23 bases between the two ends. This CDR3 is CASSLWGASGSIGEQFF. For the CDR3, the DNA is TGCGCCAGCAGCTTGTGGGGGGCTAGCGGTTCAATTGGTGAGCAGTTCTTC.

The CDR3 loop reads CASSEVVRGVGELFF. CDR3 in DNA: TGTGCCAGCAGTGAAGTCGTGCGGGGCGTCGGGGAGCTGTTTTTT. The rearrangement joins TRBV6-1 to TRBJ2-2, with D perhaps matching TRBD2 (6 bases). The V gene's germline CDR1 is MNHNS and CDR2 SASEGT. The V end was cut by 1 base, the J end by 7 bases, with 13 bases between. This CDR3 has 15 residues.

This chain uses TRBV6-1 with TRBJ1-5; D ambiguous. V gave up 4 bases and J gave up 6 bases, with 16 bases separating them. The germline V gene has CDR1 MNHNS and CDR2 SASEGT. This CDR3 has 15 amino acids. The CDR3 region has the DNA TGTGCCAGCAGTGGCGGAGGCATCAGAGGTCAGCCCCAGCATTTT. This codes for CASSGGGIRGQPQHF.

This clone was found a few times. The chain joins TRBV2 to TRBJ2-1; D call uncertain. The ends were cut back, 6 bases at V and 5 bases at J, with 8 bases in the middle. Germline CDR1 SNHLY, CDR2 FYNNEI. The CDR3 totals 12 residues. Here the CDR3 reads CASRENNNEQFF. For the CDR3, the DNA is TGTGCCAGCAGGGAAAACAACAATGAGCAGTTCTTC.

This clone was counted ten times or more. The chain links TRBV11-1 to TRBJ2-5; D is unresolved. Germline V CDR1 and CDR2: SGHAT, FQDESV (reference sequence). V was trimmed by 2 bases and J by 2 bases, leaving 9 bases between them. CDR3 length equals 14 residues. In nucleotides, the CDR3 is TGTGCCAGCAGCTTAAGGCACAAACAAGAGACCCAGTACTTC. Its translation is CASSLRHKQETQYF.

The rearrangement joins TRBV9 to TRBJ1-2, with 9 bases aligning to TRBD1. This CDR3 spans 17 amino acids. The germline CDR1 and CDR2 sequences are SGDLS and YYNGEE. Trimming at V came to 2 bases and at J to 5 bases, leaving 13 bases not matched to a gene. CDR3 sequence (DNA): TGTGCCAGCAGCGTGCAGGGACAGGGCTTTAGGGGATATGGCTACACCTTC. Translation gives CASSVQGQGFRGYGYTF. Full variable domain (rest looked up from reference TRBV9 and TRBJ1-2): DSGVTQTPKHLITATGQRVTLRCSPRSGDLSVYWYQQSLDQGLQFLIQYYNGEERAKGNILERFSAQQFPDLHSELNLSSLELGDSALYFCASSVQGQGFRGYGYTFGSGTRLTVV.

This chain connects TRBV5-4 to TRBJ2-7; 10 nucleotides agree with TRBD2. CDR1 and CDR2 from the germline V gene are SGHNT and YYREEE (reference sequence). The CDR3 consists of 15 residues. V was pared by 4 bases and J by 4 bases, with 8 bases of the junction left unmatched. DNA for the CDR3: TGTGCCAGCAGCCTACTAGCGGGATCCCTGTACGAGCAGTACTTC. Protein: CASSLLAGSLYEQYF.